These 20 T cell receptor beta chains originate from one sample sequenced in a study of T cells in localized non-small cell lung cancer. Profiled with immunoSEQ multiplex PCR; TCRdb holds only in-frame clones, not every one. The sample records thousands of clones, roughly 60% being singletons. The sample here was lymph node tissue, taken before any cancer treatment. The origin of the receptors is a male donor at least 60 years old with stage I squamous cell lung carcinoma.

The CDR3 sequence: CASSPTGPGNEKLFF. The CDR3 DNA sequence: TGCGCCAGCAGCCCGACAGGGCCAGGGAATGAAAAACTGTTTTTT. The chain has TRBV5-1 and TRBJ1-4; 7 nucleotides match TRBD1. V lost 4 bases, J lost 5 bases, and 8 bases stayed unmatched. Per the germline V gene, CDR1 is SGHRS and CDR2 is YFSETQ. This CDR3 region has 15 residues.

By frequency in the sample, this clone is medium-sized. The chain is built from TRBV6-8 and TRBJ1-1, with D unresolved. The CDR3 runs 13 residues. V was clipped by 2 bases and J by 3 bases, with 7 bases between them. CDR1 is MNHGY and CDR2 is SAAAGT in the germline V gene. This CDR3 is CASSYGVDTEAFF. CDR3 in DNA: TGTGCCAGCAGTTACGGGGTGGACACTGAAGCTTTCTTT.

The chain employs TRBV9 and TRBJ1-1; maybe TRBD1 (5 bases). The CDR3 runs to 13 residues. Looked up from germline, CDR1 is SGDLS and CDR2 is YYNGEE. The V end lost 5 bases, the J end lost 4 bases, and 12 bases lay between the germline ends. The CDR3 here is CASSAGTITEAFF. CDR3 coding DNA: TGTGCCAGCAGTGCCGGGACGATCACTGAAGCTTTCTTT.

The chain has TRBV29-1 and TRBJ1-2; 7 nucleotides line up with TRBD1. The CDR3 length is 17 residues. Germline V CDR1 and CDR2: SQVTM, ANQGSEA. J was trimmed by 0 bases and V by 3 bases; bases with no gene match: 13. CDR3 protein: CSVEGLQEGATNYGYTF. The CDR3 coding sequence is TGCAGCGTTGAGGGTCTCCAGGAGGGGGCCACTAACTATGGCTACACCTTC. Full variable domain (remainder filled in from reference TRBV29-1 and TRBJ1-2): SAVISQKPSRDICQRGTSLTIQCQVDSQVTMMFWYRQQPGQSLTLIATANQGSEATYESGFVIDKFPISRPNLTFSTLTVSNMSPEDSSIYLCSVEGLQEGATNYGYTFGSGTRLTVV.

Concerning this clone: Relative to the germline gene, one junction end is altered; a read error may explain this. CDR3 nucleotide sequence: TGCAGCGCCTTAGACAGGCGTCCCTATGAGCAGTACTTC. It yields the protein CSALDRRPYEQYF. The chain is built from TRBV29-1 and TRBJ2-7, with D perhaps TRBD1 (6 bases). The CDR3 contains 13 residues. The germline gives CDR1 SQVTM, CDR2 ANQGSEA.

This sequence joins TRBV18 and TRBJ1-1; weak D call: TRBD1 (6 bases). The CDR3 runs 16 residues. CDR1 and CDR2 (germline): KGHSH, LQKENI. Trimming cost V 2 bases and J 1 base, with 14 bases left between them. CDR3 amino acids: CASSPVRTGKNTEAFF. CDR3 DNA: TGTGCCAGCTCACCAGTCCGAACAGGGAAGAACACTGAAGCTTTCTTT.

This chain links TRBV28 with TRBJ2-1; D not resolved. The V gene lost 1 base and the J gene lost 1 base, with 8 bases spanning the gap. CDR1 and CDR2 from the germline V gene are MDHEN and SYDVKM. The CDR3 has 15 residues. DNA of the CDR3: TGTGCCAGCAGTTTATTCCTAAATTCCTACAATGAGCAGTTCTTC. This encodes CASSLFLNSYNEQFF.

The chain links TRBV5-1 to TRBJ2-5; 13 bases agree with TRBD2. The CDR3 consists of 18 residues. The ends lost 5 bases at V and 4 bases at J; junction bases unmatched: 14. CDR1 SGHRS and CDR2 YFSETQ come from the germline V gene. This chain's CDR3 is CASSSSGTSGALSETQYF. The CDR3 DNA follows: TGCGCCAGCAGTTCGTCCGGGACTAGCGGGGCCCTCTCAGAGACCCAGTACTTC.

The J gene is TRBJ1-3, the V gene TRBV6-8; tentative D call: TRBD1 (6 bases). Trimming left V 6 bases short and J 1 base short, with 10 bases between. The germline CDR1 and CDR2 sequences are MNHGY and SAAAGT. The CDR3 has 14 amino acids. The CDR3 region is CASRRDTSGNTIYF. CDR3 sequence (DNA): TGTGCCAGCAGACGGGACACTTCTGGAAACACCATATATTTT.

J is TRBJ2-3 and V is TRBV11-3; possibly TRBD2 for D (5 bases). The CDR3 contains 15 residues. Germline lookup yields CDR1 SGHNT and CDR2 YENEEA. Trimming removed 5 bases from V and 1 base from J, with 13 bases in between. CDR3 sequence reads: CASSELARRTDTQYF. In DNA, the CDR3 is TGTGCCAGCAGCGAATTAGCGAGACGCACAGATACGCAGTATTTT.

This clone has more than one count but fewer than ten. The CDR3 here is CAWKPQGIVSEAFF. The CDR3, as DNA: TGTGCCTGGAAACCCCAGGGGATTGTATCTGAAGCTTTCTTT. This chain connects TRBV30 to TRBJ1-1; maybe TRBD1 (6 bases). The CDR3 extends over 14 amino acids. Trimming cost V 4 bases and J 6 bases, with 18 bases left between them. Germline V gives CDR1 GTSNPN, CDR2 SVGIG (reference sequence). Together with reference TRBV30 and TRBJ1-1, the CDR3 gives the full variable domain: SQTIHQWPATLVQPVGSPLSLECTVEGTSNPNLYWYRQAAGRGLQLLFYSVGIGQISSEVPQNLSASRPQDRQFILSSKKLLLSDSGFYLCAWKPQGIVSEAFFGQGTRLTVV.

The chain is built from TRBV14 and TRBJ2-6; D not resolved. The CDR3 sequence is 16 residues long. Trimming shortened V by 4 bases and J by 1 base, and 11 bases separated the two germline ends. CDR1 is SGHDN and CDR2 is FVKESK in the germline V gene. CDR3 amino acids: CASSPLPISGANVLTF. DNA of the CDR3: TGTGCCAGCAGCCCGTTACCTATTTCTGGGGCCAACGTCCTGACTTTC.

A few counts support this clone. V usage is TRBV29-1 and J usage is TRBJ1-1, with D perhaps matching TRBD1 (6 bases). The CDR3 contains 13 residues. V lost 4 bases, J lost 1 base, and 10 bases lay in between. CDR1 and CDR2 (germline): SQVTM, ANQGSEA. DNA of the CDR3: TGCAGCGTTGTTGACAGGTCGAACACTGAAGCTTTCTTT. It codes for CSVVDRSNTEAFF. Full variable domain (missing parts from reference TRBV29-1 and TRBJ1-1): SAVISQKPSRDICQRGTSLTIQCQVDSQVTMMFWYRQQPGQSLTLIATANQGSEATYESGFVIDKFPISRPNLTFSTLTVSNMSPEDSSIYLCSVVDRSNTEAFFGQGTRLTVV.

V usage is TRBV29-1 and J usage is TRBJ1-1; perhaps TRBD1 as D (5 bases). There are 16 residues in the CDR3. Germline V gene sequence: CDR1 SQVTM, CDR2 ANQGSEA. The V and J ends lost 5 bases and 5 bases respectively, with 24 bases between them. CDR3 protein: CSVPLGPGSTATEAFF. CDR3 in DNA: TGCAGCGTTCCCTTGGGTCCAGGGAGCACGGCAACTGAAGCTTTCTTT.

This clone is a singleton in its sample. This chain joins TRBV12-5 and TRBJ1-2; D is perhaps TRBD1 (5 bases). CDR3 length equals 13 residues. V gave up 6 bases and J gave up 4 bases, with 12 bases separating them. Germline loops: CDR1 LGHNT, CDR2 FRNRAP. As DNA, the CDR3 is TGTGCTAGTGGAAAACAGGCACTCTATGGCTACACCTTC. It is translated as CASGKQALYGYTF.

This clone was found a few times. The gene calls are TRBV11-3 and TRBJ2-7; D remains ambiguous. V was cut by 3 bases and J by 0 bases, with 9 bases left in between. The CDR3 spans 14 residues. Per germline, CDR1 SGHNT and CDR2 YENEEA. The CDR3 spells CASSLGFSSYEQYF. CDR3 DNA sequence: TGTGCCAGCAGCTTGGGGTTCAGCTCCTACGAGCAGTACTTC.

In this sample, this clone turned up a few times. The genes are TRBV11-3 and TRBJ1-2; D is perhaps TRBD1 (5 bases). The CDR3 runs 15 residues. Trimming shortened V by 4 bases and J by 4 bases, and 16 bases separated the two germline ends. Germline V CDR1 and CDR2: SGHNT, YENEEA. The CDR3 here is CASSSGTLVGYGYTF. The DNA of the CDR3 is TGTGCCAGCAGCTCCGGGACCCTGGTCGGCTATGGCTACACCTTC.

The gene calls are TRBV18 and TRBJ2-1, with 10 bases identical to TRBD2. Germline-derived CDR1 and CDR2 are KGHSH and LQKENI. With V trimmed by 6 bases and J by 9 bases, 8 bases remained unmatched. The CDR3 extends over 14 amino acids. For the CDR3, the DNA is TGTGCCAGCTCGCAAACTAGCGGGACGGGTGAGCAGTTCTTC. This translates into CASSQTSGTGEQFF.

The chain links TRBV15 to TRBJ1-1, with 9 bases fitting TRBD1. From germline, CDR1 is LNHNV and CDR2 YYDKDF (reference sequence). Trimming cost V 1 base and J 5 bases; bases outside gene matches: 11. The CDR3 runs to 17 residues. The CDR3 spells CATSRVGRGQGRTEAFF. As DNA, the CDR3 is TGTGCCACCAGCAGAGTAGGAAGGGGACAGGGTCGAACTGAAGCTTTCTTT.

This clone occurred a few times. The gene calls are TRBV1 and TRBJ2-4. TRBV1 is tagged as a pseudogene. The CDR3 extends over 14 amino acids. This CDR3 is CASSQDGSYTIQYF. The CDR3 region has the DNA TGCGCCAGCAGCCAAGATGGAAGTTATACCATTCAGTACTTC.